This is a list of T cell receptor beta chains from one sample in a study of T cell repertoires in aging, cancer and after chemotherapy. TCRdb itself ran the multiplex PCR reads through MiXCR, one entry per CDR3 protein. The table includes some 9,800 distinct CDR3 sequences, approximately 40% detected once. The sample comprised blood. The receptors were sampled from a human donor in good health. Both conserved end residues are part of each CDR3. The order of the fields is CDR3 DNA, CDR3 protein, clone size, V gene, J gene, CDR3 length, D gene. A D gene is named only where the DNA matches it firmly. Rows give clone size only sometimes, using once, few, many, or a class for an expanded clone.

TGTGCCAGCAGCGTAAGGACTAGCGGGAGAGGGCACTCCTACAATGAGCAGTTCTTC	CASSVRTSGRGHSYNEQFF	once	TRBV13	TRBJ2-1	19	TRBD2
TGTGCCAGCTCATCGCTTGGGACAGGGGGATCAGAGACCCAGTACTTC	CASSSLGTGGSETQYF	-	TRBV18	TRBJ2-5	16	TRBD1
TGTGCCAGTACCCGAAGAGCGGGAAGCTCCTACGAGCAGTACTTC	CASTRRAGSSYEQYF	-	TRBV19	TRBJ2-7	15	TRBD2
TGTGCCAGCAGTGCGCGACTAGCGAGAAGCCCCTACGAGCAGTACTTC	CASSARLARSPYEQYF	few	TRBV27	TRBJ2-7	16	TRBD2
TGTGCCAGCAGTTTATGGCGTGTCGTCCCGGGACAGGGGCCCTCCTACGAGCAGTACTTC	CASSLWRVVPGQGPSYEQYF	-	TRBV27	TRBJ2-7	20	TRBD1
TGTGCCATCAGGTCCTCGGGGGGTACTCGTTCGGAGCAGTACTTC	CAIRSSGGTRSEQYF	few	TRBV10-3	TRBJ2-7	15	TRBD2
TGTGCCAGTACAAGGAGAGGTCAGCCCCAGCATTTT	CASTRRGQPQHF	-	TRBV19	TRBJ1-5	12	-
TGTGCCAGCAGCCAAGGTCTTCGGGAGACCCAGTACTTC	CASSQGLRETQYF	-	TRBV4-3	TRBJ2-5	13	-
TGTGCCAGCAGTCCCGGACAGAGCTATGGCTACACCTTC	CASSPGQSYGYTF	-	TRBV6-2/TRBV6-3	TRBJ1-2	13	-
TGTGCCAGTAGTACCCCGGGGCGGAGCTCCTACAATGAGCAGTTCTTC	CASSTPGRSSYNEQFF	-	TRBV19	TRBJ2-1	16	-
TGTGCCAGCAGCCTCGACAGGTTTTCTGAAAAACTGTTTTTT	CASSLDRFSEKLFF	-	TRBV11-3	TRBJ1-4	14	-
TGTGCCAGTAGTATAGATTTTCGTAACGAGCAGTACTTC	CASSIDFRNEQYF	-	TRBV19	TRBJ2-7	13	-
TGTGCCAGCAGTTTAGGCGGGGGCCCGTACAATGAGCAGTTCTTC	CASSLGGGPYNEQFF	-	TRBV12-3/TRBV12-4	TRBJ2-1	15	-
TGCAGTGCTAGAATGGCAGGGGGGCTCTACGAGCAGTACTTC	CSARMAGGLYEQYF	once	TRBV20-1	TRBJ2-7	14	-
TGTGCCACCCGGGGGGGGGTCGAGCAGTACTTC	CATRGGVEQYF	few	TRBV6-5	TRBJ2-7	11	TRBD2
TGTGCCAGCAGCAACGGGGGAGGGGATGGGGAAAAACTGTTTTTT	CASSNGGGDGEKLFF	-	TRBV11-3	TRBJ1-4	15	-
TGTGCCAGCTCACCACAGGCGACGAACACTGAAGCTTTCTTT	CASSPQATNTEAFF	few	TRBV18	TRBJ1-1	14	-
TGTGCCAGCAGTTTATATAGGGGGGGAGGGTTGGCTGAAGCTTTCTTT	CASSLYRGGGLAEAFF	-	TRBV27	TRBJ1-1	16	-
TGTGCCTGGAGTGGGGCGGCAGGCCTGAACACCGGGGAGCTGTTTTTT	CAWSGAAGLNTGELFF	few	TRBV30	TRBJ2-2	16	-
TGTGCCAGCAGTACCCGTCGGACAGGGGGCAATACTGAAGCTTTCTTT	CASSTRRTGGNTEAFF	-	TRBV12-3/TRBV12-4	TRBJ1-1	16	TRBD1
TGTGCCAGCAGTGTCTACAGGAATTACGAGCAGTACTTC	CASSVYRNYEQYF	-	TRBV6-1	TRBJ2-7	13	-
TGTGCCTGGGAAAGCGGCTCCTACGAGCAGTACTTC	CAWESGSYEQYF	-	TRBV30	TRBJ2-7	12	-
TGTGCCAGCAGTACTACGGGGAGAGATGAAAAACTGTTTTTT	CASSTTGRDEKLFF	-	TRBV5-5	TRBJ1-4	14	-
TGTGCCAGCAGTTCCACCCGTGCCGGGGAGCTGTTTTTT	CASSSTRAGELFF	medium-sized	TRBV27	TRBJ2-2	13	-
TGTGCCACCAGTGAAGGGACTAGCGGGTCGTTCCAGGAGACCCAGTACTTC	CATSEGTSGSFQETQYF	-	TRBV6-5	TRBJ2-5	17	TRBD2
TGTGCCAGCAGCCCAGGGACAGGGGGATATGAAAAACTGTTTTTT	CASSPGTGGYEKLFF	-	TRBV6-5	TRBJ1-4	15	TRBD1
TGCAGTGCCGAAACAGGGGCCGCAACTGGGGCCAACGTCCTGACTTTC	CSAETGAATGANVLTF	-	TRBV20-1	TRBJ2-6	16	TRBD1
TGTGCCAGCAGCTCACAGGGGGTAGTCGGCTACACCTTC	CASSSQGVVGYTF	-	TRBV13	TRBJ1-2	13	TRBD1
TGCGCCAGCCGCGACCGTCCCAGGCACGACACTGAGCAGTTCTTC	CASRDRPRHDTEQFF	-	TRBV5-1	TRBJ2-1	15	-
TGTGCCAGCAGTTTTGAGGGGGCAGAGACCCAGTACTTC	CASSFEGAETQYF	-	TRBV27	TRBJ2-5	13	TRBD1
TGTGCCAGCAGCTGGGGGGACAATGAGCAGTTCTTC	CASSWGDNEQFF	few	TRBV12-3/TRBV12-4	TRBJ2-1	12	-
TGTGCCAGCAGCTTCGGACACGACAATCAGCCCCAGCATTTT	CASSFGHDNQPQHF	-	TRBV12-3/TRBV12-4	TRBJ1-5	14	-
TGTGCCAGCGGACTGCCGGGACAGGGAAATTCACCCCTCCACTTT	CASGLPGQGNSPLHF	-	TRBV6-2/TRBV6-3	TRBJ1-6	15	TRBD1
TGTGCCAGCAGCCAAGAGAAGGGATCTAGCGGGAGTACGCAGTATTTT	CASSQEKGSSGSTQYF	-	TRBV4-2	TRBJ2-3	16	TRBD2
TGTGCCAGCAGGAAGGGACAAACTGGAAACACCATATATTTT	CASRKGQTGNTIYF	-	TRBV11-3	TRBJ1-3	14	-
TGTGCCAGCAGGAGACTAGCGGGAGAGTACGAGCAGTACTTC	CASRRLAGEYEQYF	few	TRBV6-2/TRBV6-3	TRBJ2-7	14	TRBD2
TGTGCCAGTAGTATGATGGACACCCCCTACGAGCAGTACTTC	CASSMMDTPYEQYF	-	TRBV19	TRBJ2-7	14	-
TGTGCCAGCAGTCCGTTAGCGGGGGGTAGCACAGATACGCAGTATTTT	CASSPLAGGSTDTQYF	once	TRBV27	TRBJ2-3	16	TRBD2
TGCAGTGCCAGGAACACAGACTATGGCTACACCTTC	CSARNTDYGYTF	-	TRBV20-1	TRBJ1-2	12	-
TGTGCCAGTAGTATAACAAGACAGGTAAATCAGCCCCAGCATTTT	CASSITRQVNQPQHF	few	TRBV19	TRBJ1-5	15	-
TGTGCCAGCAGCTTAGGGGGGTTTGGGGACACAGATACGCAGTATTTT	CASSLGGFGDTDTQYF	few	TRBV11-3	TRBJ2-3	16	-
TGTGCCTGGACCGGACTAGCGGGAGCCGGGGAGCTGTTTTTT	CAWTGLAGAGELFF	-	TRBV30	TRBJ2-2	14	TRBD2
TGTGCCAGCAGACCCTCCGAATTCGGGACACCCCTCCACTTT	CASRPSEFGTPLHF	-	TRBV12-3/TRBV12-4	TRBJ1-6	14	-
TGTGCCAGCAGCTGGGGACAGTCCTACGAGCAGTACTTC	CASSWGQSYEQYF	-	TRBV27	TRBJ2-7	13	TRBD1
TGTGCCAGCAGCGAAAAAAAGGGACTAGCGGGAGTTGTAGATACGCAGTATTTT	CASSEKKGLAGVVDTQYF	-	TRBV7-9	TRBJ2-3	18	TRBD2
TGTGCCAGCAGCTGGGGAAACCCAGGGGCCAATCAGCCCCAGCATTTT	CASSWGNPGANQPQHF	-	TRBV5-1	TRBJ1-5	16	-
TGCAGCGCTCAGACAGATCTAAACTCTGGGGCCAACGTCCTGACTTTC	CSAQTDLNSGANVLTF	large	TRBV29-1	TRBJ2-6	16	-
TGTGCCAGCAGCCGTGGACTGTTCTCTGGAAACACCATATATTTT	CASSRGLFSGNTIYF	-	TRBV13	TRBJ1-3	15	-
TGCAGTGCTAGTTCGGGGGCCATGTCCTCCCGCTACGAGCAGTACTTC	CSASSGAMSSRYEQYF	-	TRBV20-1	TRBJ2-7	16	-
TGTGCCAGCAGCCCGGGACAGGTCGGCGACGAGCAGTACTTC	CASSPGQVGDEQYF	-	TRBV11-3	TRBJ2-7	14	TRBD1
TGTGCCAGCAGTAACGGGCCAGCCGGCGAGCAGTACTTC	CASSNGPAGEQYF	medium-sized	TRBV12-3/TRBV12-4	TRBJ2-7	13	-
TGCAGTGCTAGAGATGGGTCCTCTAGGGTGAATGAGCAGTTCTTC	CSARDGSSRVNEQFF	once	TRBV20-1	TRBJ2-1	15	-
TGTGCCAGCAAACCTTCGGGACAGGGGATCTATGGCTACACCTTC	CASKPSGQGIYGYTF	-	TRBV6-2/TRBV6-3	TRBJ1-2	15	TRBD1